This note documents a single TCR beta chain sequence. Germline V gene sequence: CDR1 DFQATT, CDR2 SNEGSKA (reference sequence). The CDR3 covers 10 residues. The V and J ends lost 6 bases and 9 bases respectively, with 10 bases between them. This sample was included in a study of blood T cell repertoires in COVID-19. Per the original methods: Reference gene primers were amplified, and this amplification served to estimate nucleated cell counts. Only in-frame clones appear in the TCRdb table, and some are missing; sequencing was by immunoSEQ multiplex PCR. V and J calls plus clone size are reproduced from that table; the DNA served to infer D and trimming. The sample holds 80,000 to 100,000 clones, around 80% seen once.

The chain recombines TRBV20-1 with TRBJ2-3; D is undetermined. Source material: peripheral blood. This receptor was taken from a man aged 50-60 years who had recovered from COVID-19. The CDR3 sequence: CSALGETQYF. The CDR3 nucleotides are TGCAGTGCCCTCGGAGAGACGCAGTATTTT.